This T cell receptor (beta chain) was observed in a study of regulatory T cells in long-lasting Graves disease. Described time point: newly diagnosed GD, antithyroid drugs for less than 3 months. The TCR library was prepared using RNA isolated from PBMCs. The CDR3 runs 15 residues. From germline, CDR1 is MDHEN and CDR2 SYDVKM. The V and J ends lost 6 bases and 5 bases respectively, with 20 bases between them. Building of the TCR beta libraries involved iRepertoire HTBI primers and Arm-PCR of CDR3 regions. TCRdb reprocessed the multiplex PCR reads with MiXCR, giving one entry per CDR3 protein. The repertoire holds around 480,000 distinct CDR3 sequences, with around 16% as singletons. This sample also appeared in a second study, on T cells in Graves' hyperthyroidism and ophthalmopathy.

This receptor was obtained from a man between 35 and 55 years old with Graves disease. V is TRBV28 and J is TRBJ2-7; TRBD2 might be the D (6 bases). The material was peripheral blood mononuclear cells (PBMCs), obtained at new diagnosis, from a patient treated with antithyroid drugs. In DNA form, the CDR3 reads TGTGCCAGCAGAGTAGCGGCAGGGCGAGTCCACGAGCAGTACTTC. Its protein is CASRVAAGRVHEQYF. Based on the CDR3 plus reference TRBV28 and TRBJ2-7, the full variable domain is DVKVTQSSRYLVKRTGEKVFLECVQDMDHENMFWYRQDPGLGLRLIYFSYDVKMKEKGDIPEGYSVSREKKERFSLILESASTNQTSMYLCASRVAAGRVHEQYFGPGTRLTVT.